Listed below are T cell receptor beta chains from one sample, sequenced in a study of shared clonotypes between healthy human individuals. Produced via immunoSEQ multiplex PCR; TCRdb's table is partial and in-frame only. The data contain some 2,400,000 clones, 90% to 97% of them singletons. The sequenced sample consisted of naive CD4+ T cells sorted from blood. These receptors came from a man younger than 35 in good health. The CDR3 runs from the conserved cysteine through the conserved F or W. D genes are given only for firm matches. Where a row states a size, it is once, few, many or the class of an expanded clone; other rows omit it.

v_call	d_call	clone_size	j_call	cdr3_nt	cdr3_aa
TRBV7-2	-	-	TRBJ2-7	TGTGCCAGCAGCTTAGTGTTCCAGGGTGTGGGGGGCGAGCAGTACTTC	CASSLVFQGVGGEQYF
TRBV30	-	-	TRBJ1-2	TGTGCCTGGAGTAGGTCAGGTAGCGGCTACACCTTC	CAWSRSGSGYTF
TRBV19	-	once	TRBJ1-5	TGTGCCAGTAGTCTCTTTCTGGGCAATCAGCCCCAGCATTTT	CASSLFLGNQPQHF
TRBV7-9	-	-	TRBJ1-1	TGTGCCAGCAGCCCGCGGGTGAACGCTGAAGCTTTCTTT	CASSPRVNAEAFF
TRBV2	-	-	TRBJ2-1	TGTGCCAGCAGCGGTCAAAGCGGTATTCATGAGCAGTTCTTC	CASSGQSGIHEQFF
TRBV2	-	-	TRBJ2-1	TGTGCCAGCAGGCGTAGTAATGAGCAGTTCTTC	CASRRSNEQFF
TRBV11-2	-	once	TRBJ1-4	TGTGCCAGCAGCTTAGTAGGGGGGACTCTGGGCGAAAAACTGTTTTTT	CASSLVGGTLGEKLFF
TRBV27	TRBD2	-	TRBJ2-4	TGTGCCAGCAGTTCACCCTCGTCTAGCGGAAACATTCAGTACTTC	CASSSPSSSGNIQYF
TRBV10-3	-	once	TRBJ2-7	TGTGCCATCAGTGGGAAAGGGGGTCACGAGCAGTACTTC	CAISGKGGHEQYF
TRBV2	-	-	TRBJ2-3	TGTGCCACCCGTGGCAGCACAGATACGCAGTATTTT	CATRGSTDTQYF
TRBV28	TRBD2	-	TRBJ2-2	TGTGCCAGCAGTTTGGCGGGGGGCGGCACCGGGGAGCTGTTTTTT	CASSLAGGGTGELFF
TRBV10-3	-	-	TRBJ1-6	TGTGCCATCAGTGAGTCGGGTCAGGGTCATTCACCCCTCCACTTT	CAISESGQGHSPLHF
TRBV4-1	-	few	TRBJ1-1	TGCGCCAGCAGCCATCTTGGACTTACGAACACTGAAGCTTTCTTT	CASSHLGLTNTEAFF
TRBV7-2	TRBD2	-	TRBJ2-4	TGTGCCAGCAGCCCCCGGGACTGGGGGGGGGAGTACTTC	CASSPRDWGGEYF
TRBV30	TRBD1	-	TRBJ1-4	TGTGCCTGGAGTTTGGAGACAGGGACTAATGAAAAACTGTTTTTT	CAWSLETGTNEKLFF
TRBV5-4	-	-	TRBJ1-1	TGTGCCAGCAGCTTTTGGGTCGACACTGAAGCTTTCTTT	CASSFWVDTEAFF
TRBV5-1	-	-	TRBJ2-3	TGCGCCAGCAGCCTCTACGGGTCTGGGGCAGATACGCAGTATTTT	CASSLYGSGADTQYF
TRBV11-3	-	-	TRBJ1-1	TGTGCCAGCAGCGCGGGGGGGGCGCTGAACACTGAAGCTTTCTTT	CASSAGGALNTEAFF
TRBV6-1	TRBD1	-	TRBJ2-7	TGTGCCAGCACAGACAGGGGGACCTCCTACGAGCAGTACTTC	CASTDRGTSYEQYF
TRBV5-1	TRBD2	-	TRBJ2-1	TGCGCCAGCAGCACCGGGACTAGCGCCTACAATGAGCAGTTCTTC	CASSTGTSAYNEQFF
TRBV11-2	-	-	TRBJ2-2	TGTGCCAGCAGCTTCCCGAACGGGGAGCTGTTTTTT	CASSFPNGELFF
TRBV6-6	-	-	TRBJ2-7	TGTGCCACTCAAGTTACCTACGAGCAGTACTTC	CATQVTYEQYF
TRBV9	TRBD1	-	TRBJ2-6	TGTGCCAGCAGCACCCGGACAGGGGCCGTACACGGGGCCAACGTCCTGACTTTC	CASSTRTGAVHGANVLTF
TRBV7-9	-	-	TRBJ1-2	TGTGCCAGCAGCTTAGGGGGGTCATCCTTGGGTGGATATGGCTACACCTTC	CASSLGGSSLGGYGYTF
TRBV5-6	-	-	TRBJ1-1	TGTGCCAGCAGCTTTCAGGGGTCTCACACTGAAGCTTTCTTT	CASSFQGSHTEAFF
TRBV28	TRBD2	-	TRBJ2-7	TGTGCCAGCAGTTATGCCGGGACTAACTACGAGCAGTACTTC	CASSYAGTNYEQYF
TRBV7-9	-	-	TRBJ2-1	TGTGCCAGCAGCCCGCCGAAGGCCTTAAAGCAGTTCTTC	CASSPPKALKQFF